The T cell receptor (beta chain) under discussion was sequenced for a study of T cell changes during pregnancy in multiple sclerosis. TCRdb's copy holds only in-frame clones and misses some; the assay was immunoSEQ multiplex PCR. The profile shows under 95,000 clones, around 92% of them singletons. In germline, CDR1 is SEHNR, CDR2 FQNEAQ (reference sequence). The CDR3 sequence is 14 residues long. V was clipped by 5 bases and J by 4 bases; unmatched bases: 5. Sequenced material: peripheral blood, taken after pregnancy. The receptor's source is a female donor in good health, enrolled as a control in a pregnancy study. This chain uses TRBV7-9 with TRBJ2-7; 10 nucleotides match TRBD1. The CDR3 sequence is CASSPDRGRYEQYF. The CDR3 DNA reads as TGTGCCAGCAGCCCCGACAGGGGGCGATACGAGCAGTACTTC.